The subject of this entry is one T cell receptor beta chain. Relative to the germline gene, one junction end is altered; a read error may explain this. CDR3 size: 17 residues. CDR1 SGHTA and CDR2 FQGTGA come from the germline V gene. It was with unique molecular identifiers that the TCRbeta library was prepared. From the PCR reads, TCRdb called clonotypes with MiXCR, one entry per CDR3 protein. This sample has 300,000 or so distinct CDR3 sequences, with 9.9% found just once. The data are from a study of T-cell reconstitution after alpha-beta-depleted transplantation in children. The source of this sequence is a human donor who donated a stem cell graft to a child with SCID. This rearrangement joins TRBV7-3 to TRBJ2-7; 8 positions match TRBD1. Sequences were derived from PBMCs from the stem cell graft donor, sampled from the stem cell graft. This chain's CDR3 is CACRGLGGQVYSYEQYF. The CDR3 bases are TGTGCCTGCAGGGGGCTAGGGGGACAGGTGTACTCCTACGAGCAGTACTTC.